A selection of T cell receptor beta chains follows, all from one sample in a study of blood T cells in healthy people across ages. In TCRdb, the 5' RACE reads were re-called with MiXCR into one record per CDR3 protein. The sample lists hundreds of thousands of distinct CDR3 sequences; approximately 49% were seen once. The specimen was blood. The receptors were gathered from a woman aged 55-70 years in good health. Each CDR3 is given with its conserved first and last residue. A D gene is named only where the DNA matches it firmly. Some rows mark clone size as missing; the rest say once, few, many or name a class of expanded clone.

abundance,v_gene,j_gene,d_gene,CDR3nt,CDR3aa
few,TRBV6-2/TRBV6-3,TRBJ2-1,.,TGTGCCAGCAGCCCACCAGGCAGGGCCAGCCCCTACAATGAGCAGTTCTTC,CASSPPGRASPYNEQFF
.,TRBV5-1,TRBJ2-5,.,TGCGCCAGCACGACCCGGACCCAGTACAATGAGCAGTACTTC,CASTTRTQYNEQYF
.,TRBV7-8,TRBJ1-2,.,TGTGCCAGCAGCTTAGAACATCATGCGGGGAACTATGGCCACACCTTC,CASSLEHHAGNYGHTF
.,TRBV28,TRBJ2-3,TRBD2,TGTGCCAGCAGTTCCCCCGGGACTACCACAGATACGCAGTATTTT,CASSSPGTTTDTQYF
few,TRBV4-1,TRBJ1-2,TRBD1,TGCGCCAGCAGCCCGGGGACAGCCGTGAACTATGGCTACACCTTC,CASSPGTAVNYGYTF
.,TRBV20-1,TRBJ2-7,.,TGCAGTGCTAGAGATCAGGGCAGGGCCGTCTACGAGCAGTACTTC,CSARDQGRAVYEQYF
few,TRBV2,TRBJ2-7,.,TGTGCCAGCAGTCGAAAGGGCAGTGGTCCCTACGAGCAGTACTTC,CASSRKGSGPYEQYF
few,TRBV6-6,TRBJ2-5,TRBD1,TGTGCCACCATGGACAGGGGGGGAACGTATGAGCAGTACTTC,CATMDRGGTYEQYF
few,TRBV15,TRBJ2-7,.,TGTGCCACCAGCAGAGCAGCAGGGTACGAGCAGTACTTC,CATSRAAGYEQYF
.,TRBV6-2/TRBV6-3,TRBJ1-1,.,TGTGCCAGCAGTTACGGGGGTCCTGAAGCTTTCTTT,CASSYGGPEAFF
few,TRBV5-1,TRBJ2-7,.,TGCGCCAGCAGCTTGGTAGGGACTTCTTTGTTCTACGAGCAGTACTTC,CASSLVGTSLFYEQYF
.,TRBV20-1,TRBJ2-5,TRBD2,TGCAGTGCTTCAGCGGGAGGGTTCCAAGAGGCCCAGTACTTC,CSASAGGFQEAQYF
few,TRBV20-1,TRBJ2-7,.,TGCAGTGCTAGGGACGGCTACAATGAGCAGTACTTC,CSARDGYNEQYF
.,TRBV20-1,TRBJ2-3,.,TGCAGTGCCGAAGAGAAATGGGGAAGAGGTACGCAGTATTTT,CSAEEKWGRGTQYF
.,TRBV10-3,TRBJ2-5,.,TGTGCCATCAGCCTTAGCCCCGAAGAGACCCAGTACTTC,CAISLSPEETQYF
.,TRBV7-2,TRBJ1-4,.,TGTGCCAGCAGCTTATATGTTAATGAAAAACTGTTTTTT,CASSLYVNEKLFF
.,TRBV21-1,TRBJ2-7,.,TGTGCCAGCAGCAAAGTTTTTTCGCAGGGATTTTACGAGCAGTACTTC,CASSKVFSQGFYEQYF
few,TRBV7-2,TRBJ1-5,.,TGTGCCAGCAGCTTCCAGGGTAGCAATCAGCCCCAGCATTTT,CASSFQGSNQPQHF
.,TRBV4-3,TRBJ2-5,.,TGCGCCAGCAGCCAGGGGGTGTACAGGAGCCAAGAGACCCAGTACTTC,CASSQGVYRSQETQYF
few,TRBV27,TRBJ2-7,.,TGTGCCAGCAGTTGGGTAGCCAGCTCCTACGAGCAGTACTTC,CASSWVASSYEQYF
.,TRBV28,TRBJ2-7,.,TGTGCCAGCTCAAATTCCCTCCGGGACTGGAGCTCCTACGAGCAGTACTTC,CASSNSLRDWSSYEQYF
.,TRBV4-3,TRBJ2-3,TRBD1,TGCGCCAGCAGCCAAGAAAACAGGGGGTCCCCTCAGTATTTT,CASSQENRGSPQYF
.,TRBV28,TRBJ2-5,.,TGTACCAGCAGTTTTAGAGCGAGAGGCGTAGAGACCCAGTACTTC,CTSSFRARGVETQYF
.,TRBV20-1,TRBJ1-2,TRBD1,TGCAGTGCTAGCCCGGACAGGCGGGATGGCTACACCTTC,CSASPDRRDGYTF
.,TRBV12-3/TRBV12-4,TRBJ2-7,.,TGTGCCAGCAGTTTGGTGTCAGGGCCCCTTTCCTACGAGCAGTACTTC,CASSLVSGPLSYEQYF
.,TRBV6-1,TRBJ2-7,TRBD2,TGTGCCAGCAGTGTTCAGACTAGCGGGAACTACGATGAGCAGTACTTC,CASSVQTSGNYDEQYF
few,TRBV7-2,TRBJ1-4,.,TGTGCCAGCAGCTTAACCCGACAGGAGGGGGAAAAACTGTTTTTT,CASSLTRQEGEKLFF
.,TRBV7-8,TRBJ2-1,.,TGTGCCAGCAGCTCCCTAGGAGGACTCCCCGCCGACTATGAGCAGTTCTTC,CASSSLGGLPADYEQFF
.,TRBV5-4,TRBJ2-1,TRBD2,TGTGCCAGCAGCTTGGCCGTCGCTAGCGGGAATTACAATGAGCAGTTCTTC,CASSLAVASGNYNEQFF
.,TRBV20-1,TRBJ2-1,.,TGCAGCGCTCGCATTATAGTGGGAGGCCTTAACAATGAGCAGTTCTTC,CSARIIVGGLNNEQFF
few,TRBV7-8,TRBJ1-4,TRBD1,TGTGCCAGCAGCTCCGACAGGGTTTGGAAAGATAAATCGACCGAAAATGAAAAACTGTTTTTT,CASSSDRVWKDKSTENEKLFF
.,TRBV28,TRBJ2-7,.,TGTGCCAGCAGTTTAGGTTGGGCTAGTATACGCTACGAGCAGTACTTC,CASSLGWASIRYEQYF
.,TRBV5-1,TRBJ2-3,.,TGCGCCAGCAGCCCCCAACAGGGAGGAATGGATACGCAGTATTTT,CASSPQQGGMDTQYF
.,TRBV7-6,TRBJ2-7,.,TGTGCCAGCAGCGCCGGGACGGACTACGAGCAGTACTTC,CASSAGTDYEQYF
.,TRBV24-1,TRBJ2-1,TRBD2,TGTGCCACCAGTGATCCGCGGGGGAGCTCCTACAATGAGCAGTTCTTC,CATSDPRGSSYNEQFF
.,TRBV10-3,TRBJ2-1,TRBD1,TGTGCCGCTGGACAGGGCTCCTACAATGAGCAGTTCTTC,CAAGQGSYNEQFF
.,TRBV18,TRBJ2-7,.,TGTGCCAGCTCACCTCGTCCGACCTACGAGCAGTACTTC,CASSPRPTYEQYF
.,TRBV12-3/TRBV12-4,TRBJ1-2,.,TGTGCCAGCAGTTTATTCGGTTTCGATGGCTACACCTTC,CASSLFGFDGYTF
.,TRBV7-2,TRBJ2-7,.,TGTGCCAGCAGCTTAGCGGGGACTTCCTCCACCTACGAGCAGTACTTC,CASSLAGTSSTYEQYF
.,TRBV5-8,TRBJ2-3,TRBD1,TGTGCCAGCAGCTCGACAGGGATAGGCACAGATACGCAGTATTTT,CASSSTGIGTDTQYF
once,TRBV12-3/TRBV12-4,TRBJ1-3,.,TGTGCCAGCAGCCATCTCTCGGGAAGAAACACCATATATTTT,CASSHLSGRNTIYF
.,TRBV11-3,TRBJ2-7,.,TGTGCCAGCGGAGATACTAGCAGCGGTCGCAATGAGCAGTACTTC,CASGDTSSGRNEQYF
.,TRBV29-1,TRBJ2-3,.,TGCAGCGTTGCTACGGTAACAGGGATGAGAGATACGCAGTATTTT,CSVATVTGMRDTQYF
.,TRBV7-9,TRBJ2-7,.,TGTGCCAGCAGCTTGTGGGAAGGCGAGCAGTACTTC,CASSLWEGEQYF
few,TRBV20-1,TRBJ2-5,.,TGCAGTGCAATCACTCTACAGGGCCCCCTAAAAGAGACCCAGTACTTC,CSAITLQGPLKETQYF
.,TRBV5-1,TRBJ2-5,.,TGCGCCAGCAGCTTGGTGGTCCAAGAGACCCAGTACTTC,CASSLVVQETQYF
few,TRBV13,TRBJ1-6,TRBD1,TGTGCCAGCAGCCACAGGGGGTCCTATAATTCACCCCTCCACTTT,CASSHRGSYNSPLHF
few,TRBV29-1,TRBJ2-7,.,TGCAGCGTGAGGGCAGGTAGGGGTTCCTACGAGCAGTACTTC,CSVRAGRGSYEQYF
.,TRBV7-2,TRBJ2-5,.,TGTGCCAGCAGCCGGGATATGCAACAAGAGACCCAGTACTTC,CASSRDMQQETQYF
.,TRBV30,TRBJ2-1,.,TGTGCCTGGAGTGTACCGCTTGCTGAGCAGTTCTTC,CAWSVPLAEQFF
.,TRBV6-2/TRBV6-3,TRBJ1-6,.,TGTGCCAGCAGTGAGGGACGGACCAATTCACCCCTCCACTTT,CASSEGRTNSPLHF
.,TRBV29-1,TRBJ1-1,.,TGCAGCGTTGAAGATTGGAACCCTGAAGCTTTCTTT,CSVEDWNPEAFF